A selection of T cell receptor beta chains follows, all from one sample in a study of cytomegalovirus exposure and HLA in healthy donors. Libraries were prepared by immunoSEQ multiplex PCR; TCRdb keeps only in-frame clonotypes and omits some of them. The repertoire holds 150,000 to 200,000 clones, roughly 79% seen once, with around 3.1% in the top ten. The sequenced material came from PBMCs. Receptor source: a woman aged 45-65 years in good health and CMV-seropositive. The CDR3 runs from the conserved cysteine through the conserved F or W. D genes are given only for firm matches. Clone size is shown for a subset of rows, as once, few, many or a class of expanded clone.

v_gene	j_gene	abundance	d_gene	CDR3nt	CDR3aa
TRBV11-2	TRBJ2-3	NA	NA	TGTGCCAGCAGCTTAGCAGGAATCATAACTGATACGCAGTATTTT	CASSLAGIITDTQYF
TRBV19	TRBJ2-4	NA	TRBD1	TGTGCCAGTAGTCCTCGACAGGGATTAAACATTCAGTACTTC	CASSPRQGLNIQYF
TRBV11-2	TRBJ1-4	NA	NA	TGTGCCAGCAGCCCCGGGGGGGTGAAGGGGCGGTGGACTAATGAAAAACTGTTTTTT	CASSPGGVKGRWTNEKLFF
TRBV19	TRBJ1-1	NA	NA	TGTGCCAGTAGGAGAGAGAACACTGAAGCTTTCTTT	CASRRENTEAFF
TRBV28	TRBJ1-2	once	TRBD1	TGTGCCAGCAGTAAGGGGACAGGGGGCAACTATGGCTACACCTTC	CASSKGTGGNYGYTF
TRBV5-1	TRBJ2-1	NA	TRBD2	TGCGCCAGCAGCTTGGAAGGACTAGGCTACAATGAGCAGTTCTTC	CASSLEGLGYNEQFF
TRBV13	TRBJ2-3	once	TRBD2	TGTGCCAGCAACATGGCGGGGGGGCCCCCAGATACGCAGTATTTT	CASNMAGGPPDTQYF
TRBV6-4	TRBJ2-3	NA	NA	TGTGCCAGCAGGCCCGACGCGGTTTCTAGCACAGATACGCAGTATTTT	CASRPDAVSSTDTQYF
TRBV7-3	TRBJ2-3	NA	TRBD2	TGTGCCAGCAGCTTATGGGGACTAGCGGGAGCAGATACGCAGTATTTT	CASSLWGLAGADTQYF
TRBV7-9	TRBJ1-6	once	NA	TGTGCCAGCAGCTTAGAACAGGGTGATAATTCACCCCTCCACTTT	CASSLEQGDNSPLHF
TRBV6-6	TRBJ2-7	NA	NA	TGTGCCAGCCACCGGTGGGGGGACGAGCAGTACTTC	CASHRWGDEQYF
TRBV5-6	TRBJ2-7	NA	TRBD2	TGTGCCAGCAGCTTGGGTGGGCTAGCGGGAGGGTCCGAGCAGTACTTC	CASSLGGLAGGSEQYF
TRBV14	TRBJ1-1	NA	NA	TGTGCCAGCAGCCAAGATAGGTGGAGGCCGCTGAACACTGAAGCTTTCTTT	CASSQDRWRPLNTEAFF
TRBV9	TRBJ2-3	once	NA	TGTGCCAGCAGCATTCGTCCGGGCACAGATACGCAGTATTTT	CASSIRPGTDTQYF
TRBV6-5	TRBJ1-2	few	TRBD1	TGTGCCACTCGACAGGGGGCAAGCTATGGCTACACCTTC	CATRQGASYGYTF
TRBV5-5	TRBJ1-6	NA	NA	TGTGCCAGCAGTGGGGGGGGTAATTCACCCCTCCACTTT	CASSGGGNSPLHF
TRBV11-3	TRBJ2-3	NA	TRBD2	TGTGCCAGCAGCTCCGGACTAGCGGGGGGTCTCAGCACAGATACGCAGTATTTT	CASSSGLAGGLSTDTQYF
TRBV7-2	TRBJ2-7	NA	TRBD2	TGTGCCAGCAGCCCCTCTGGCAGCGGGAGGGCCTCGCAGTACTTC	CASSPSGSGRASQYF
TRBV28	TRBJ2-1	few	NA	TGTGCCAGCAGTTTACGACAGGCTTACAATGAGCAGTTCTTC	CASSLRQAYNEQFF
TRBV7-7	TRBJ2-2	NA	NA	TGTGCTAGCAGCTCGACAGACACCGGGGAGCTGTTTTTT	CASSSTDTGELFF
TRBV14	TRBJ2-3	NA	NA	TGTGCCAGCAGCCCGGGGGTCTACCAAGATACGCAGTATTTT	CASSPGVYQDTQYF
TRBV7-2	TRBJ1-1	NA	TRBD1	TGTGCCAGCAGAGACAGGGCGAACACTGAAGCTTTCTTT	CASRDRANTEAFF
TRBV5-1	TRBJ1-4	few	NA	TGCGCCAGCAGCTTGGGGGACACCCCATCGGACGAAAAACTGTTTTTT	CASSLGDTPSDEKLFF
TRBV7-2	TRBJ2-7	once	TRBD1	TGTGCCAGCAGCTCAGTCCCGGGACAGGGACAGTACTTC	CASSSVPGQGQYF
TRBV9	TRBJ2-1	NA	TRBD2	TGTGCCAGCAGCCCCTCGACTAGCGGGGGGGCCGGGAATGAGCAGTTCTTC	CASSPSTSGGAGNEQFF
TRBV5-4	TRBJ1-2	NA	NA	TGTGCCAGCAGGAAGGGAGGGGAGAACTATGGCTACACCTTC	CASRKGGENYGYTF
TRBV7-2	TRBJ2-7	few	NA	TGTGCCAGCAGCTTAGCGAGCGGCTCCAATTCCTACGAGCAGTACTTC	CASSLASGSNSYEQYF
TRBV28	TRBJ1-1	NA	TRBD1	TGTGCCAGCAGCCGTAGACAGGGGGCGCGCACTGAAGCTTTCTTT	CASSRRQGARTEAFF
TRBV19	TRBJ1-1	NA	NA	TGTGCCAGTAGGCCCCCCGGGTTCTCGAACACTGAAGCTTTCTTT	CASRPPGFSNTEAFF
TRBV7-2	TRBJ2-7	NA	NA	TGTGCCAGCAGCCGGGACACCCCCTACGAGCAGTACTTC	CASSRDTPYEQYF
TRBV30	TRBJ1-2	once	TRBD1	TGTGCCTGGACAGGGGGCAACTATGGCTACACCTTC	CAWTGGNYGYTF
TRBV5-5	TRBJ1-2	NA	TRBD1	TGTGCCAGCAGCTTGGTACAGGGGGCGGATGGCTACACCTTC	CASSLVQGADGYTF
TRBV13	TRBJ1-2	once	NA	TGTGCCAGCAGCTGGGGTTTACCGGGGACACCCGACTATGGCTACACCTTC	CASSWGLPGTPDYGYTF
TRBV4-1	TRBJ2-5	NA	TRBD2	TGCGCCAGCAGCCAAAGTGAGACTAGCGGTCAGGGGGAGACCCAGTACTTC	CASSQSETSGQGETQYF
TRBV5-1	TRBJ1-1	NA	TRBD1	TGCGCCAGCAGCTTGGCCCCCGGGACAGGGGGCACTGAAGCTTTCTTT	CASSLAPGTGGTEAFF
TRBV10-2	TRBJ1-5	NA	NA	TGCGCCAGCAGTCCTCGCCAAGGGACACTTAATCAGCCCCAGCATTTT	CASSPRQGTLNQPQHF